The 21 T cell receptor beta chains in this list originate from one sample, sequenced in a study of blood T cell repertoires in COVID-19. Data came from immunoSEQ multiplex PCR; TCRdb stores just in-frame clones and leaves some out. Of fewer than 300,000 clones in the sample, 85% to 90% were seen once. Sequencing was performed on peripheral blood. The receptors originated from a woman aged 30 to 39 with COVID-19, enrolled during active disease.

V is TRBV6-5 and J is TRBJ2-1; 10 bases agree with TRBD1. CDR3 length: 15 amino acids. Trimming at V came to 2 bases and at J to 5 bases, leaving 3 bases not matched to a gene. Germline V gene lookup returns CDR1 MNHEY and CDR2 SVGAGI. CDR3 loop: CASSYDRGLNNEQFF. CDR3 nucleotide sequence: TGTGCCAGCAGTTACGACAGGGGGCTCAACAATGAGCAGTTCTTC.

The rearrangement uses TRBV6-5 and TRBJ1-6; 7 nucleotides match TRBD1. The CDR3 loop spans 14 amino acids. Trimming cost V 6 bases and J 10 bases; bases outside gene matches: 9. The germline CDR1 and CDR2 sequences are MNHEY and SVGAGI. In nucleotides, the CDR3 is TGTGCCAGCAGGGGGACAGCGCCATGGTCACCCCTCCACTTT. It yields the protein CASRGTAPWSPLHF.

This clone was detected only a few times. This chain joins TRBV7-9 and TRBJ2-3; D perhaps matches TRBD1 (6 bases). Germline assignment: CDR1 SEHNR and CDR2 FQNEAQ (reference sequence). V lost 5 bases and J lost 2, with 17 bases in between. The CDR3 is made up of 16 amino acids. The CDR3 reads CASSLGPGHNTDTQYF. CDR3 nucleotide sequence: TGTGCCAGCAGCCTAGGACCGGGACATAACACAGATACGCAGTATTTT.

The V call is TRBV23-1, the J call TRBJ2-7; D is possibly TRBD1 (6 bases). TRBV23-1 is known as an ORF, though its function is uncertain. The CDR3 totals 15 residues. Between the trimmed V and J ends, which lost 6 bases and 4 bases, there was a span of 19 bases. In nucleotides, the CDR3 is TGCGCCAGCAGGCCCGACAGGACTGAGTTTTACGAGCAGTACTTC. Protein: CASRPDRTEFYEQYF.

The V and J genes are TRBV14 and TRBJ2-7, with TRBD2 identical over 14 bases. With V trimmed by 4 bases and J by 4 bases, 9 bases remained unmatched. The germline CDR1 and CDR2 sequences are SGHDN and FVKESK. The CDR3 runs 17 residues. This CDR3 reads CASSPFLTSGGAYEQYF. In nucleotides, the CDR3 is TGTGCCAGCAGCCCGTTCCTGACTAGCGGGGGGGCGTACGAGCAGTACTTC.

The chain recombines TRBV7-9 with TRBJ2-3; D gene ambiguous. Deletions cut 6 bases from V and 8 bases from J, with 18 bases between. The CDR3 sequence is 14 residues long. Germline V gene data show CDR1 as SEHNR and CDR2 as FQNEAQ (reference sequence). DNA of the CDR3: TGTGCCAGCAGGCCGGTAGACGGGTATGGTACGCAGTATTTT. It is translated as CASRPVDGYGTQYF.

This chain connects TRBV30 to TRBJ1-2, with D possibly matching TRBD1 (5 bases). V was pared by 3 bases and J by 7 bases, with 12 bases between. CDR3 length: 12 amino acids. Germline lookup yields CDR1 GTSNPN and CDR2 SVGIG (reference sequence). DNA for the CDR3: TGTGCCTGGAGCGCAGGGCCGGGTGGCTACACCTTC. Residues: CAWSAGPGGYTF.

V and J are TRBV27 and TRBJ1-2; 10 bases are a match to TRBD1. Looked up from germline, CDR1 is MNHEY and CDR2 is SMNVEV (reference sequence). The CDR3 loop spans 13 amino acids. Trimming at V came to 8 bases and at J to 7 bases, leaving 7 bases not matched to a gene. The CDR3 DNA is TGTGCCAGCGGGACAGGGGTGTGGGGTGGCTACACCTTC. Translation gives CASGTGVWGGYTF.

This clone was detected only a few times. This rearrangement joins TRBV5-1 to TRBJ2-2; 11 bases fit TRBD1. This CDR3 region has 16 residues. Germline V CDR1 and CDR2: SGHRS, YFSETQ. The V segment lost 0 bases and the J segment 7 bases; nucleotides outside the gene matches: 5. In nucleotides, the CDR3 is TGCGCCAGCAGCTTGGCCGGACAGGGGGCCGGCGGGGAGCTGTTTTTT. Its translation is CASSLAGQGAGGELFF.

This clone was seen a single time. The gene calls are TRBV5-1 and TRBJ2-1, with TRBD2 matching 15 bases. With 5 bases clipped from V and 5 bases from J, the junction kept 8 bases outside the gene matches. This CDR3 is built from 17 residues. CDR1 is SGHRS and CDR2 is YFSETQ in the germline V gene. The CDR3 region is CASSRGLAGGPNNEQFF. The CDR3 DNA is TGCGCCAGCAGTCGTGGACTAGCGGGGGGGCCGAACAATGAGCAGTTCTTC. Complete variable domain (other parts from reference TRBV5-1 and TRBJ2-1): KAGVTQTPRYLIKTRGQQVTLSCSPISGHRSVSWYQQTPGQGLQFLFEYFSETQRNKGNFPGRFSGRQFSNSRSEMNVSTLELGDSALYLCASSRGLAGGPNNEQFFGPGTRLTVL.

The rearrangement links TRBV7-9 to TRBJ2-5, with 9 bases identical to TRBD1. Germline loops: CDR1 SEHNR, CDR2 FQNEAQ (reference sequence). The CDR3 spans 14 residues. With 4 bases clipped from V and 5 bases from J, the junction kept 5 bases outside the gene matches. CDR3 in amino acids: CASSSNRGRETQYF. The CDR3 DNA sequence: TGTGCCAGCAGCTCGAACAGGGGGCGGGAGACCCAGTACTTC.

This clone showed up just a few times. The chain uses TRBV5-1 and TRBJ2-3; 10 bases fit TRBD2. The CDR3 runs to 16 residues. The V gene's germline CDR1 is SGHRS and CDR2 YFSETQ. The J segment lost 2 bases and the V segment lost 0 bases, leaving 3 bases of the junction unmatched. The CDR3: CASSLASGGSTDTQYF. The CDR3 nucleotides read TGCGCCAGCAGCTTGGCTAGCGGGGGTTCCACAGATACGCAGTATTTT.

The chain combines TRBV28 with TRBJ2-7; D unresolved. The CDR3 totals 13 residues. V was trimmed by 8 bases and J by 3 bases, leaving 14 bases between them. From germline, CDR1 is MDHEN and CDR2 SYDVKM. Here the CDR3 DNA reads TGTGCCAGCGGTAGAGTTGTCAACTACGAGCAGTACTTC. Amino acid sequence: CASGRVVNYEQYF.

The J gene is TRBJ2-2, the V gene TRBV28; 7 bases are a match to TRBD1. The V gene end was trimmed by 4 bases and the J gene end by 3 bases; junction bases not matched to a gene: 2. The germline CDR1 and CDR2 sequences are MDHEN and SYDVKM. The length of the CDR3 is 14 residues. The CDR3, as DNA: TGTGCCAGCAGTTCAACAGGGGACACCGGGGAGCTGTTTTTT. Protein product: CASSSTGDTGELFF.

The V gene is TRBV19, the J gene TRBJ1-5, with 7 positions matching TRBD1. J gave up 6 bases and V 3 bases, and 5 bases lay outside the gene matches. The CDR3 loop spans 14 amino acids. CDR1 and CDR2 from the germline V gene are LNHDA and SQIVND (reference sequence). The CDR3 spells CASSILQGSQPQHF. DNA of the CDR3: TGTGCCAGTAGTATTCTACAGGGGAGTCAGCCCCAGCATTTT.

This chain uses TRBV6-5 with TRBJ2-7; TRBD1 matches at 10 bases. The junction had 10 bases not matched to a gene; V was cut back by 5 bases and J by 6 bases. Germline V CDR1 and CDR2: MNHEY, SVGAGI. The CDR3 spans 15 residues. CDR3 region: CASSTPDRGASEQYF. CDR3 nucleotides: TGTGCCAGCAGTACACCGGACAGGGGGGCATCCGAGCAGTACTTC.

This clone has only a few counts. This chain uses TRBV4-1 with TRBJ1-3; D is unclear. V was cut by 4 bases and J by 3 bases, with 16 bases left in between. CDR3 size: 16 residues. From germline, CDR1 is MGHRA and CDR2 YSYEKL. CDR3 sequence (DNA): TGCGCCAGCAGCCCTCTCTATACCCCGGTTGGAAACACCATATATTTT. It codes for CASSPLYTPVGNTIYF.

The V call is TRBV7-9, the J call TRBJ2-2; 9 nucleotides line up with TRBD1. The V and J ends lost 3 bases and 4 bases, in that order; junction bases with no gene match: 3. The length of the CDR3 is 15 residues. Germline-derived CDR1 and CDR2 are SEHNR and FQNEAQ (reference sequence). CDR3: CASSFQTGGTGELFF. CDR3 nucleotides: TGTGCCAGCAGCTTTCAGACAGGGGGCACCGGGGAGCTGTTTTTT.

The gene calls are TRBV29-1 and TRBJ1-5, with TRBD1 matching over 8 bases. Germline V gives CDR1 SQVTM, CDR2 ANQGSEA. V gave up 7 bases and J gave up 5 bases; unmatched junction bases: 10. The CDR3 spans 14 residues. CDR3 DNA: TGCAGCGCCTGGACAGGGATAGAGGATCAGCCCCAGCATTTT. Its protein product is CSAWTGIEDQPQHF.

The gene calls are TRBV5-1 and TRBJ2-2; the D is unclear. CDR3 length: 15 amino acids. Germline values: CDR1 SGHRS, CDR2 YFSETQ. The V and J ends lost 4 bases and 0 bases respectively, with 10 bases between them. This chain's CDR3 is CASSIAISNTGELFF. The CDR3 DNA reads as TGCGCCAGCAGCATCGCGATATCGAACACCGGGGAGCTGTTTTTT.

The chain has TRBV6-6 and TRBJ1-2, with D possibly TRBD1 on 5 matching bases. V lost 4 bases to trimming and J lost 6 bases, with 12 bases between them. The CDR3 extends over 13 amino acids. CDR1 and CDR2 (germline): MNHNY, SVGAGI (reference sequence). The CDR3 here is CASSSRTIHGYTF. Here the CDR3 DNA reads TGTGCCAGCAGTTCCAGGACAATTCATGGCTACACCTTC.